The present T cell receptor (beta chain) was sequenced within a study of cytomegalovirus exposure and HLA in healthy donors. Regarding the study as a whole: When analyzed later, the rates of TCR association showed variation by HLA locus, with DRB1 the most and HLA-C the fewest. Reports credit the classifier with highly specific, highly sensitive diagnosis of cytomegalovirus status.

PCR involved 60 Vbeta and 13 Jbeta primers. The data were produced by immunoSEQ multiplex PCR, yet TCRdb's version contains in-frame clones alone and is incomplete. Here the sample spans 100,000 to 120,000 clones, under 80% being singletons. CDR3 length equals 15 residues. Germline assignment: CDR1 KGHSH and CDR2 LQKENI. V was clipped by 3 bases and J by 0 bases; unmatched bases: 3. About this clone itself: Its cognate antigen is unknown.

This receptor was taken from a woman between 40 and 50 years old in good health and CMV-seropositive. What was sequenced was PBMCs. The rearrangement uses TRBV18 and TRBJ1-2; the match to TRBD1 covers 8 bases. This CDR3 is CASSPGQASNYGYTF. CDR3 bases: TGTGCCAGCTCACCGGGACAGGCATCTAACTATGGCTACACCTTC.